Listed below are T cell receptor beta chains from one sample, sequenced in a study of OX40 agonist ivuxolimab in advanced cancers. Sequenced by immunoSEQ multiplex PCR; TCRdb stores in-frame clones only, minus some. Seen here are tens of thousands of clones, about 82% observed once, and the top ten hold roughly 0.99%. Material: CD4+ or CD8+ T cells sorted from blood, obtained in a trial of the OX40 agonist ivuxolimab. The receptors here all came from an adult with an advanced solid tumor such as melanoma, head and neck, liver or kidney cancer. Both conserved end residues are part of each CDR3. The D gene is left open where the match is weak. Only part of the rows carry a size: once, few, many, or a class if the clone is expanded.

clone_size j_call v_call d_call cdr3_aa
NA TRBJ1-5 TRBV6-6 NA CASSYAGAGNQPQHF
NA TRBJ1-5 TRBV10-1 TRBD1 CASSDPTGQGSNQPQHF
NA TRBJ2-4 TRBV7-2 NA CASSLAWAKNIQYF
NA TRBJ2-1 TRBV11-3 TRBD2 CASSLERGGYEQFF
few TRBJ1-1 TRBV29-1 NA CSVEGQMNTEAFF
few TRBJ1-6 TRBV18 NA CASSPGRHNSPLHF
NA TRBJ1-1 TRBV15 NA CATSREGSLNTEAFF
NA TRBJ1-2 TRBV10-2 NA CASLGGFYGYTF
NA TRBJ2-5 TRBV5-1 NA CASSSNQGTKQETQYF
once TRBJ2-7 TRBV2 TRBD2 CASKGLAREQYF
NA TRBJ2-7 TRBV2 TRBD1 CASSGNRGSSYEQYF
NA TRBJ1-1 TRBV7-2 TRBD1 CASSLTGQGATKAFF
NA TRBJ1-2 TRBV5-4 NA CASSSSGGFYGYTF
NA TRBJ1-2 TRBV5-8 NA CASSLTSYGYTF
NA TRBJ2-7 TRBV6-5 NA CASSPSGTLDYEQYF
NA TRBJ2-7 TRBV18 TRBD1 CASSPDRQGGNEQYF
NA TRBJ1-5 TRBV19 NA CASSFLHSNQPQHF
NA TRBJ1-6 TRBV27 TRBD1 CASSDRGNSPLHF
NA TRBJ1-2 TRBV9 NA CASSVGRGTNYGYTF
NA TRBJ2-5 TRBV6-1 TRBD2 CATASGGAGETQYF
few TRBJ2-2 TRBV5-1 NA CASSSTPNTGELFF
NA TRBJ1-3 TRBV6-1 NA CASARTGNTIYF